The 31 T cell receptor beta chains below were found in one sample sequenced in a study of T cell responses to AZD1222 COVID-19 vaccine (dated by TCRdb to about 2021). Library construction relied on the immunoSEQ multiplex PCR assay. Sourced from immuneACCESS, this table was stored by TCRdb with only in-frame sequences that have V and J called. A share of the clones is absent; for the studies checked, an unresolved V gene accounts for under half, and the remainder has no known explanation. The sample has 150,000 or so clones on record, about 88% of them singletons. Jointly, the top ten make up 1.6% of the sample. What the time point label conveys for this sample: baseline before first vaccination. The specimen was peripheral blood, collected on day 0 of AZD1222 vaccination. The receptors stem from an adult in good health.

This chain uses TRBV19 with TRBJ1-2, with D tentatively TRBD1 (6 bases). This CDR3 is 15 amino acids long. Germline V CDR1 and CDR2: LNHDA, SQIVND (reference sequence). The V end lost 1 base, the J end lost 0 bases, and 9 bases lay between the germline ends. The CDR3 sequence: CASSIGGQTNYGYTF. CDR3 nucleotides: TGTGCCAGTAGTATAGGCGGACAGACTAACTATGGCTACACCTTC.

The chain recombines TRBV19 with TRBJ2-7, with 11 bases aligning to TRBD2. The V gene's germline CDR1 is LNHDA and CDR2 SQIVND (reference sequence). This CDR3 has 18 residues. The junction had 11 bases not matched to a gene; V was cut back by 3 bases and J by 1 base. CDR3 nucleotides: TGTGCCAGTAGTATGAAGGCCCAGGGACTAGCGGAGTCCTACGAGCAGTACTTC. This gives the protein CASSMKAQGLAESYEQYF.

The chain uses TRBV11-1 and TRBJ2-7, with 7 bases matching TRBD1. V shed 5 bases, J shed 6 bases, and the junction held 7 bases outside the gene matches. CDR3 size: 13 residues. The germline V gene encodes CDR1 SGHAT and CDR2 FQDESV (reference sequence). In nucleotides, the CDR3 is TGTGCCAGCAGCCTCGGACAGGTGTCCGAGCAGTACTTC. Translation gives CASSLGQVSEQYF.

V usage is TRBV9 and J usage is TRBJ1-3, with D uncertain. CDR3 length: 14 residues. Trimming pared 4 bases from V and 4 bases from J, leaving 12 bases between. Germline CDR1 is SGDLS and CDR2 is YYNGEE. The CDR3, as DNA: TGTGCCAGCAGCAAGGAGTCATACGGAAACACCATATATTTT. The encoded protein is CASSKESYGNTIYF. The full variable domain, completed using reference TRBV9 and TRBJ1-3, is DSGVTQTPKHLITATGQRVTLRCSPRSGDLSVYWYQQSLDQGLQFLIQYYNGEERAKGNILERFSAQQFPDLHSELNLSSLELGDSALYFCASSKESYGNTIYFGEGSWLTVV.

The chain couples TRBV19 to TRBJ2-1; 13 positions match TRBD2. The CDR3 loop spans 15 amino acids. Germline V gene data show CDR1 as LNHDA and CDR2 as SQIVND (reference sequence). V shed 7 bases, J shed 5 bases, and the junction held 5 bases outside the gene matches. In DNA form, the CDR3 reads TGTGCCAGTACTACCGGGACTAGCGGGAACAATGAGCAGTTCTTC. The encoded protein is CASTTGTSGNNEQFF.

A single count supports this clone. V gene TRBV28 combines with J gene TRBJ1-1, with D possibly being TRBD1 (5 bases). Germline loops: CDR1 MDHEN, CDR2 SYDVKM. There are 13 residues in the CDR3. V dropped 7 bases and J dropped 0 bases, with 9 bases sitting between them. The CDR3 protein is CASTRQMNTEAFF. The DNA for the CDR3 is TGTGCCAGCACCCGACAGATGAACACTGAAGCTTTCTTT.

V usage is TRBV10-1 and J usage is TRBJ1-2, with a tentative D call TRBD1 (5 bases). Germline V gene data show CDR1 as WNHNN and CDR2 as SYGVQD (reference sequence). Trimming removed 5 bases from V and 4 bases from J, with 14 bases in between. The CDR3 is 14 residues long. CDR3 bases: TGCGCCAGCAGTACTAAGGGGACCTCCTATGGCTACACCTTC. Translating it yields CASSTKGTSYGYTF.

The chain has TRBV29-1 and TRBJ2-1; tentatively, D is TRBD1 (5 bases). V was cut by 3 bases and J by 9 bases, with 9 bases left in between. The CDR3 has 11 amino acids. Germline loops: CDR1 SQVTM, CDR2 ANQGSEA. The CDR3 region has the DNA TGCAGCGTTGAGGGGCTGCGTGAGCAGTTCTTC. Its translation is CSVEGLREQFF.

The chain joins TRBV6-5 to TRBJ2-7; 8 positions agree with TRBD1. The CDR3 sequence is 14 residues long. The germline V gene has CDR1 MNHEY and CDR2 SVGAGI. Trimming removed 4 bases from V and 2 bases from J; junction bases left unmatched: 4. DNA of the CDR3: TGTGCCAGCAGTTCACTGGACAGGGCCTACGAGCAGTACGTC. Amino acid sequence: CASSSLDRAYEQYV.

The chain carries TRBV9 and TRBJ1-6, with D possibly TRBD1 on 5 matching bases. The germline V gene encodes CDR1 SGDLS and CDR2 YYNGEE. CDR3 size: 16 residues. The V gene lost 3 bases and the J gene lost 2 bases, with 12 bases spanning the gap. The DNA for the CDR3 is TGTGCCAGCAGCGCGACCCGACAGCCCTATAATTCACCCCTCCACTTT. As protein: CASSATRQPYNSPLHF. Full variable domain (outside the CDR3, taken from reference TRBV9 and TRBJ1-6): DSGVTQTPKHLITATGQRVTLRCSPRSGDLSVYWYQQSLDQGLQFLIQYYNGEERAKGNILERFSAQQFPDLHSELNLSSLELGDSALYFCASSATRQPYNSPLHFGNGTRLTVT.

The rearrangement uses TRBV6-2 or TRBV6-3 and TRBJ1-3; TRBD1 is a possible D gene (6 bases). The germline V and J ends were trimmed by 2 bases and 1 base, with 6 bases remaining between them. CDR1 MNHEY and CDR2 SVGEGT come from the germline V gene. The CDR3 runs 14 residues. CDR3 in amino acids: CASSYGTSGNTIYF. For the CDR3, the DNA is TGTGCCAGCAGTTACGGGACATCTGGAAACACCATATATTTT.

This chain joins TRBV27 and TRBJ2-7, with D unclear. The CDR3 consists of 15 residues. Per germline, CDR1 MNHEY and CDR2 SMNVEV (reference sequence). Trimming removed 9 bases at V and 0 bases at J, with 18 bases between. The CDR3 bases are TGTGCCAGTCGCCCAGCAGACATGTACTCCTACGAGCAGTACTTC. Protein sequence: CASRPADMYSYEQYF.

CDR3 DNA sequence: TGTGCCAGCAGCTTAGTTAGGGGGTCCACCGAGGATACGCAGTATTTT. The encoded protein is CASSLVRGSTEDTQYF. The chain has TRBV5-6 and TRBJ2-3; tentative D call: TRBD1 (6 bases). CDR1 and CDR2 from the germline V gene are SGHDT and YYEEEE. Trimming took off 2 bases at V and 6 bases at J, with 19 bases between the two ends. CDR3 size: 16 residues.

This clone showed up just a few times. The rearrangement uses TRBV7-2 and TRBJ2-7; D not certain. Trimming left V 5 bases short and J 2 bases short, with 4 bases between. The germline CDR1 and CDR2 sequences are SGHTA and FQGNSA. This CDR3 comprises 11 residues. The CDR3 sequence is CASSEAYEQYF. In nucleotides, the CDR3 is TGTGCCAGCAGCGAAGCCTACGAGCAGTACTTC.

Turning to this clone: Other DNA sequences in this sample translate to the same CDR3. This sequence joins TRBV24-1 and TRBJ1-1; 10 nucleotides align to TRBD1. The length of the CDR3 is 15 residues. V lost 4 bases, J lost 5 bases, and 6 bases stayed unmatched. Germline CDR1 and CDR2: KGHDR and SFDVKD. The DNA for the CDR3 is TGTGCCACCAGTGACCCGAGGACAGGGGGAACTGAAGCTTTCTTT. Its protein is CATSDPRTGGTEAFF.

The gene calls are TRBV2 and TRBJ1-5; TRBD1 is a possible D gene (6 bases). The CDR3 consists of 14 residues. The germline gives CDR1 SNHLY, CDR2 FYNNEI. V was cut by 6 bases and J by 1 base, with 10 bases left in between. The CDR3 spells CASSDQGSNQPQHF. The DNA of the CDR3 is TGTGCCAGCAGCGATCAGGGGAGCAATCAGCCCCAGCATTTT.

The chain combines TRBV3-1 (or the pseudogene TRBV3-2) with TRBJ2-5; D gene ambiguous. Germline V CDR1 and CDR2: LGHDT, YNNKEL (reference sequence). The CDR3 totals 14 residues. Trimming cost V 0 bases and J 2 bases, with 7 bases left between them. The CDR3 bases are TGTGCCAGCAGCCAAGATGTCACACAAGAGACCCAGTACTTC. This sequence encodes CASSQDVTQETQYF.

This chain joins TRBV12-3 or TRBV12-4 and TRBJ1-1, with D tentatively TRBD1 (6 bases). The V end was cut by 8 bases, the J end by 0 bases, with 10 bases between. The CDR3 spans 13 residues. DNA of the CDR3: TGTGCCAGCGAGGACAGTATGAACACTGAAGCTTTCTTT. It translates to CASEDSMNTEAFF.

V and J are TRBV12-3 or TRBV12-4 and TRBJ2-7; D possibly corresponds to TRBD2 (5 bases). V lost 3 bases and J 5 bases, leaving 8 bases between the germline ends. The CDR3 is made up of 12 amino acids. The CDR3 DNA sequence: TGTGCCAGCAGTTTTTACGGGAACGAGCAGTACGTC. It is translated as CASSFYGNEQYV.

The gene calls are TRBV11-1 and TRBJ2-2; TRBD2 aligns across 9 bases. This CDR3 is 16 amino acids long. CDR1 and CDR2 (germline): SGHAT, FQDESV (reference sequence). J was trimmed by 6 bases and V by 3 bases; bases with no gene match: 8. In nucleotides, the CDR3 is TGTGCCAGCAGCTTCTTTTTAGCGGGAGTGTCCGGGGAGCTGTTTTTT. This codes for CASSFFLAGVSGELFF. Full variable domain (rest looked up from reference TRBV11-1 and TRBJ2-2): EAEVAQSPRYKITEKSQAVAFWCDPISGHATLYWYRQILGQGPELLVQFQDESVVDDSQLPKDRFSAERLKGVDSTLKIQPAELGDSAMYLCASSFFLAGVSGELFFGEGSRLTVL.

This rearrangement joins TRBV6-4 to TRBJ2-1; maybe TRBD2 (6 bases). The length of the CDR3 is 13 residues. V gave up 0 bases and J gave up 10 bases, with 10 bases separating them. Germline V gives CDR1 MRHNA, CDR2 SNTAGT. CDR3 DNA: TGTGCCAGCAGTGACTCTCAGGCGGGGGAGCAGTTCTTC. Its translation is CASSDSQAGEQFF.

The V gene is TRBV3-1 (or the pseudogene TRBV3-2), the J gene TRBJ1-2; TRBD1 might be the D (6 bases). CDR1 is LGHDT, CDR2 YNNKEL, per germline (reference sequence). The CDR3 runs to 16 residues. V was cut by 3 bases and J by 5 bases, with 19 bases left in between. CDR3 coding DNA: TGTGCCAGCAGCCAGAAACAGGGAGGGGTTGGATATGGCTACACCTTC. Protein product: CASSQKQGGVGYGYTF.

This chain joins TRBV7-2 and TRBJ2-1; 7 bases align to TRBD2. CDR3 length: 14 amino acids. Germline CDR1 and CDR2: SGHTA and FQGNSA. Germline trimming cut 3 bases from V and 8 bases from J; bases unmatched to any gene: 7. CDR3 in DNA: TGTGCCAGCAGCTTGGAGAGCGGGATAGATGAGCAGTTCTTC. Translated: CASSLESGIDEQFF.

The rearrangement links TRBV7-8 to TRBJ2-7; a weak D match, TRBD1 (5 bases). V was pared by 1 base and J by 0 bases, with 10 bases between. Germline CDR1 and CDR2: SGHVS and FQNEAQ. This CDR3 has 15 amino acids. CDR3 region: CASSLVGALSYEQYV. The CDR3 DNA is TGTGCCAGCAGCTTAGTAGGGGCCCTCTCCTACGAGCAGTACGTC.

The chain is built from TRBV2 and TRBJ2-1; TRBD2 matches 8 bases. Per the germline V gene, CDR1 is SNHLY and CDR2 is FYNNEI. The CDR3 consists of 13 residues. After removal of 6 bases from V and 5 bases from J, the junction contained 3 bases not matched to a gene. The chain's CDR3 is CASRLADNNEQFF. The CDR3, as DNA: TGTGCCAGCAGACTAGCGGACAACAATGAGCAGTTCTTC.

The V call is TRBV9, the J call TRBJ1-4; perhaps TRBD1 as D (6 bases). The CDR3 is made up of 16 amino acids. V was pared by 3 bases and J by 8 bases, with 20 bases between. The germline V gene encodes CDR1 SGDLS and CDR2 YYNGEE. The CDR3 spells CASSATPGQWDEKLFF. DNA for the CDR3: TGTGCCAGCAGCGCGACCCCCGGACAGTGGGACGAAAAACTGTTTTTT.

The CDR3 DNA reads TGTGCCAGCAGTTACTTAAGGGGCAGGGATTCACCCCTCCACTTT. Translation: CASSYLRGRDSPLHF. V usage is TRBV6-5 and J usage is TRBJ1-6; tentative D call: TRBD1 (5 bases). This CDR3 is 15 amino acids long. The germline V gene has CDR1 MNHEY and CDR2 SVGAGI. Trimming pared 1 base from V and 8 bases from J, leaving 12 bases between.

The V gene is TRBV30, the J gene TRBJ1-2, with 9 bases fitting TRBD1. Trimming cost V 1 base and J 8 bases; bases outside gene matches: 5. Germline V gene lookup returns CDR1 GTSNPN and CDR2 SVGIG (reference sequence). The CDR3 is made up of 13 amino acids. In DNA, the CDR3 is TGTGCCTGGAGTGGAACAGGGGGCTGGGGCTACACCTTC. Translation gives CAWSGTGGWGYTF. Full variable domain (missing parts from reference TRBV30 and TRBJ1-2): SQTIHQWPATLVQPVGSPLSLECTVEGTSNPNLYWYRQAAGRGLQLLFYSVGIGQISSEVPQNLSASRPQDRQFILSSKKLLLSDSGFYLCAWSGTGGWGYTFGSGTRLTVV.

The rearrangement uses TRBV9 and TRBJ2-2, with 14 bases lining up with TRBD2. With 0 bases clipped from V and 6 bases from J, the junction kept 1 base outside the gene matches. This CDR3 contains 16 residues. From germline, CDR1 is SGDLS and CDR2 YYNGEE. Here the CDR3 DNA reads TGTGCCAGCAGCGTAGGACTAGCGGGAGGGGCCGGGGAGCTGTTTTTT. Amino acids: CASSVGLAGGAGELFF.

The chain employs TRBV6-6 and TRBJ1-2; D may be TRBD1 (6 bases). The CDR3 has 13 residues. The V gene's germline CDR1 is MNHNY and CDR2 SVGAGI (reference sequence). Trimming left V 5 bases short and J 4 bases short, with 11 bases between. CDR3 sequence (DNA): TGTGCCAGCAGTAACACAGGGAGCTATGGCTACACCTTC. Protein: CASSNTGSYGYTF.

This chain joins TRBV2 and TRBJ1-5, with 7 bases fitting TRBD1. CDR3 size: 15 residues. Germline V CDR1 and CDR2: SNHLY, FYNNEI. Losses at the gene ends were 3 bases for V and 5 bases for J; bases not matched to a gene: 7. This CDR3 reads CASSERQGFDQPQHF. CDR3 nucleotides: TGTGCCAGCAGTGAGCGACAGGGTTTCGATCAGCCCCAGCATTTT.